This TCR beta chain was captured by sequencing in a study of blood T cell repertoires in COVID-19. Profiling relied on immunoSEQ multiplex PCR, and the TCRdb table lists in-frame clones only, not all of them. The sample has 200,000 to 250,000 clones; approximately 85% are singletons. Sequencing used peripheral blood. This sequence originates from a woman aged 70-85 years with COVID-19, enrolled during active disease.

DNA for the CDR3: TGTGCCAGCTCACCGGCCATCGGGGGCTCCTACGAGCAGTACTTC. Translated, it gives CASSPAIGGSYEQYF. The genes are TRBV18 and TRBJ2-7, with a weak D call TRBD2 (6 bases). V was clipped by 3 bases and J by 0 bases, with 12 bases between them. The CDR3 has 15 amino acids. Germline V gene lookup returns CDR1 KGHSH and CDR2 LQKENI.